This T cell receptor (beta chain) emerged from a study of identical twins. In the case of this clonotype: The antigen remains undetermined.

General study findings and limits: High-abundance cord blood beta clonotypes had fewer insertions; memory repertoires showed none. Partial confounding of zero-insertion analyses by invariant MAIT and iNKT cells was possible. Out-of-frame alpha sequences shared between twins exhibited an excess of low generation probability.

Using its own MiXCR run on the 5' RACE reads, TCRdb lists one record per CDR3 protein. The top ten clones hold under 0.95% of a sample with about 520,000 distinct CDR3 sequences, 20% to 25% of them seen once. These data also formed part of another study, on T cells expressing NK-cell markers. That work adds: In the group of eight sequenced donors, seven were HCMV-seropositive and one was seronegative.

This receptor was taken from a woman younger than 35 in good health. Specimen: CD4+ T cells sorted from blood.

CDR3: CASSQDTATYEQYF. DNA of the CDR3: TGCGCCAGCAGCCAAGATACAGCGACCTACGAGCAGTACTTC. The V and J genes are TRBV4-3 and TRBJ2-7; D is unresolved. V lost 0 bases, J lost 2 bases, and 8 bases lay in between. This CDR3 contains 14 residues. The germline gives CDR1 LGHNA, CDR2 YSLEER.